The 25 T cell receptor beta chains reported below all come from one sample, sequenced in a study of long-term antiretroviral therapy in people with HIV. With survey level as its setting, the immunoSEQ assay was v3.0. Only in-frame clones appear in the TCRdb table, and some are missing; sequencing was by immunoSEQ multiplex PCR. The table shows roughly 21,000 clones, with around 80% occurring only once. The source material was unsorted PBMCs, sampled 4.1 years after starting antiretroviral therapy. These TCRs come from a woman aged 40-49 years with HIV.

This clone is hyperexpanded within its sample. The rearrangement uses TRBV19 and TRBJ1-1, with D possibly matching TRBD1 (5 bases). The CDR3 has 14 amino acids. Germline V gene lookup returns CDR1 LNHDA and CDR2 SQIVND (reference sequence). Trimming left V 1 base short and J 1 base short, with 7 bases between. CDR3 DNA sequence: TGTGCCAGTAGTATAGGTAGGGGGAACACTGAAGCTTTCTTT. Protein product: CASSIGRGNTEAFF. Drawing the rest from reference TRBV19 and TRBJ1-1, the complete variable domain is DGGITQSPKYLFRKEGQNVTLSCEQNLNHDAMYWYRQDPGQGLRLIYYSQIVNDFQKGDIAEGYSVSREKKESFPLTVTSAQKNPTAFYLCASSIGRGNTEAFFGQGTRLTVV.

This clone was recorded only once. The CDR3 is CASSLGSTGELFF. CDR3 DNA: TGTGCCAGCAGTTTAGGCTCCACCGGGGAGCTGTTTTTT. V gene TRBV27 combines with J gene TRBJ2-2; D is uncertain. This CDR3 region has 13 residues. Germline CDR1 is MNHEY and CDR2 is SMNVEV (reference sequence). Trimming removed 2 bases from V and 4 bases from J, with 5 bases in between.

J is TRBJ1-1 and V is TRBV4-1, with unresolved D. Looked up from germline, CDR1 is MGHRA and CDR2 is YSYEKL. This CDR3 comprises 12 residues. V was clipped by 6 bases and J by 1 base, with 6 bases between them. The CDR3 sequence is CASSLGNTEAFF. DNA of the CDR3: TGCGCCAGCAGTTTGGGGAACACTGAAGCTTTCTTT.

The chain has TRBV27 and TRBJ2-7, with 7 bases matching TRBD1. The ends lost 1 base at V and 1 base at J; junction bases unmatched: 1. In germline, CDR1 is MNHEY, CDR2 SMNVEV (reference sequence). The CDR3 contains 14 residues. The CDR3 protein is CASSLWDRSYEQYF. The CDR3 nucleotides are TGTGCCAGCAGTTTATGGGACAGATCCTACGAGCAGTACTTC.

The chain joins TRBV7-2 to TRBJ2-7, with D unresolved. Trimming cost V 4 bases and J 1 base, with 11 bases left between them. Germline lookup yields CDR1 SGHTA and CDR2 FQGNSA. The CDR3 has 14 residues. The CDR3 spells CASSSGPESYEQYF. CDR3 sequence (DNA): TGTGCCAGCAGCTCCGGTCCGGAGTCCTACGAGCAGTACTTC.

The chain uses TRBV5-6 and TRBJ2-7; D perhaps matches TRBD2 (6 bases). Germline assignment: CDR1 SGHDT and CDR2 YYEEEE. The V and J ends lost 3 bases and 0 bases respectively, with 10 bases between them. The CDR3 has 14 amino acids. This CDR3 reads CASSYRGNSYEQYF. The CDR3 bases are TGTGCCAGCAGCTACCGGGGGAACTCCTACGAGCAGTACTTC.

The rearrangement joins TRBV5-1 to TRBJ1-1; D uncertain. The CDR3 sequence is 14 residues long. V lost 1 base to trimming and J lost 1 base, with 8 bases between them. Germline CDR1 and CDR2: SGHRS and YFSETQ. The CDR3 here is CASSLFGRNTEAFF. For the CDR3, the DNA is TGCGCCAGCAGCTTGTTCGGGCGGAACACTGAAGCTTTCTTT.

The rearrangement links TRBV2 to TRBJ1-5; possible D gene TRBD1, 5 bases. Germline V gene data show CDR1 as SNHLY and CDR2 as FYNNEI. This CDR3 is 13 amino acids long. V shed 6 bases and J shed 4 bases, with 10 bases lying between them. The CDR3 loop is CASRGQLNQPQHF. The CDR3 region has the DNA TGTGCCAGCAGGGGGCAGTTAAATCAGCCCCAGCATTTT.

V is TRBV18 and J is TRBJ2-5; TRBD1 might be the D (5 bases). Trimming cost V 2 bases and J 2 bases, with 6 bases left between them. The CDR3 length is 13 residues. CDR1 KGHSH and CDR2 LQKENI come from the germline V gene. The DNA of the CDR3 is TGTGCCAGCTCACCAGACAGACAAGAGACCCAGTACTTC. Translating it yields CASSPDRQETQYF.

The chain has TRBV7-9 and TRBJ2-6; D unclear. Between the trimmed V and J ends, which lost 1 base and 0 bases, there was a span of 4 bases. Germline values: CDR1 SEHNR, CDR2 FQNEAQ (reference sequence). The CDR3 covers 15 residues. The CDR3: CASSLVSSGANVLTF. In DNA form, the CDR3 reads TGTGCCAGCAGCTTAGTGAGCTCTGGGGCCAACGTCCTGACTTTC.

The CDR3 region is CASSFRPGLLGELFF. In nucleotides, the CDR3 is TGTGCCAGCAGCTTTCGGCCAGGGTTGCTCGGGGAGCTGTTTTTT. The chain employs TRBV7-9 and TRBJ2-2; a possible D gene is TRBD1 (5 bases). In germline, CDR1 is SEHNR, CDR2 FQNEAQ (reference sequence). The CDR3 spans 15 residues. The V end was cut by 3 bases, the J end by 7 bases, with 15 bases between.

The chain recombines TRBV4-3 with TRBJ2-7, with 9 bases matching TRBD1. The length of the CDR3 is 14 residues. In germline, CDR1 is LGHNA, CDR2 YSLEER. J gave up 2 bases and V 3 bases, and 2 bases lay outside the gene matches. CDR3 residues: CASSQDRGAYEQYF. CDR3 nucleotides: TGCGCCAGCAGCCAGGACAGGGGCGCCTACGAGCAGTACTTC.

This chain connects TRBV7-9 to TRBJ2-7; a possible D gene is TRBD2 (6 bases). CDR1 is SEHNR and CDR2 is FQNEAQ in the germline V gene (reference sequence). Trimming removed 5 bases from V and 5 bases from J, with 19 bases in between. The CDR3 consists of 15 residues. The CDR3 DNA follows: TGTGCCAGCAGCGGAGGGTCAGGGTCCCCGAACGAGCAGTACTTC. This sequence encodes CASSGGSGSPNEQYF.

This sequence joins TRBV7-2 and TRBJ2-7; 9 bases align to TRBD2. Germline CDR1 and CDR2: SGHTA and FQGNSA. With V trimmed by 5 bases and J by 0 bases, 2 bases remained unmatched. The CDR3 runs to 14 residues. The CDR3 here is CASSLGLASYEQYF. CDR3 DNA sequence: TGTGCCAGCAGCCTGGGACTAGCCTCCTACGAGCAGTACTTC.

The chain joins TRBV19 to TRBJ1-5; D is unresolved. The germline V gene encodes CDR1 LNHDA and CDR2 SQIVND (reference sequence). The CDR3 has 13 amino acids. V lost 2 bases and J lost 2, with 4 bases in between. The chain's CDR3 is CASSIWGNQPQHF. CDR3 DNA: TGTGCCAGTAGTATATGGGGCAATCAGCCCCAGCATTTT.

This clone was recorded a few times. The chain carries TRBV29-1 and TRBJ2-1; 7 bases agree with TRBD2. The CDR3 runs 14 residues. V lost 5 bases to trimming and J lost 5 bases; unmatched junction nucleotides: 9. The germline CDR1 and CDR2 sequences are SQVTM and ANQGSEA. The CDR3 here is CSVRRGSVDNEQFF. The CDR3 bases are TGCAGCGTTCGGCGCGGGAGCGTAGACAATGAGCAGTTCTTC.

This sequence joins TRBV5-4 and TRBJ2-3; 11 bases are a match to TRBD2. Germline CDR1 and CDR2: SGHNT and YYREEE (reference sequence). This CDR3 has 17 residues. V trimming: 1 base; J trimming: 2 bases; junction bases outside the gene matches: 6. For the CDR3, the DNA is TGTGCCAGCAGCTTGAAACTAGCGGGGGCATCCACAGATACGCAGTATTTT. It specifies CASSLKLAGASTDTQYF. The whole variable domain, filled in from reference TRBV5-4 and TRBJ2-3, reads ETGVTQSPTHLIKTRGQQVTLRCSSQSGHNTVSWYQQALGQGPQFIFQYYREEENGRGNFPPRFSGLQFPNYSSELNVNALELDDSALYLCASSLKLAGASTDTQYFGPGTRLTVL.

The CDR3 protein is CASSPDTPYGYTF. CDR3 sequence (DNA): TGTGCCAGCTCGCCTGACACGCCCTATGGCTACACCTTC. The rearrangement joins TRBV18 to TRBJ1-2; D is unclear. The CDR3 consists of 13 residues. Trimming left V 6 bases short and J 4 bases short, with 12 bases between. Germline lookup yields CDR1 KGHSH and CDR2 LQKENI.

The V gene is TRBV7-6, the J gene TRBJ2-3, with no clear D. CDR1 is SGHVS and CDR2 is FNYEAQ in the germline V gene. This CDR3 contains 16 residues. V was cut by 6 bases and J by 4 bases, with 20 bases left in between. The chain's CDR3 is CASSFQGSGPSDTQYF. Here the CDR3 DNA reads TGTGCCAGCAGTTTCCAAGGATCCGGGCCTTCAGATACGCAGTATTTT. Full variable domain (missing parts from reference TRBV7-6 and TRBJ2-3): GAGVSQSPRYKVTKRGQDVALRCDPISGHVSLYWYRQALGQGPEFLTYFNYEAQQDKSGLPNDRFSAERPEGSISTLTIQRTEQRDSAMYRCASSFQGSGPSDTQYFGPGTRLTVL.

This clone was recorded once. The CDR3 here is CASSDIYNEQFF. The CDR3 bases are TGTGCCAGCAGTGACATTTACAATGAGCAGTTCTTC. The chain couples TRBV2 to TRBJ2-1; D is unresolved. CDR1 and CDR2 from the germline V gene are SNHLY and FYNNEI. Trimming cost V 3 bases and J 4 bases, with 4 bases left between them. The CDR3 has 12 amino acids.

The chain links TRBV6-1 to TRBJ1-5; weak D call: TRBD1 (5 bases). Germline V lookup: CDR1 MNHNS, CDR2 SASEGT. The V end lost 0 bases, the J end lost 6 bases, and 12 bases lay between the germline ends. The CDR3 is made up of 15 amino acids. The CDR3 nucleotides read TGTGCCAGCAGTGAAGCCGCGGGTGGGGGTCAGCCCCAGCATTTT. It specifies CASSEAAGGGQPQHF.

This chain uses TRBV7-9 with TRBJ2-2, with no clear D. Deletions cut 4 bases from V and 6 bases from J, with 0 bases between. Germline V lookup: CDR1 SEHNR, CDR2 FQNEAQ (reference sequence). This CDR3 spans 10 amino acids. The chain's CDR3 is CASSSGELFF. The CDR3 nucleotides are TGTGCCAGCAGCTCCGGGGAGCTGTTTTTT.

The chain employs TRBV2 and TRBJ2-3; possible D gene TRBD2, 5 bases. The CDR3 runs 15 residues. From germline, CDR1 is SNHLY and CDR2 FYNNEI. V was shortened by 5 bases and J by 0 bases, with 12 bases between the two germline ends. The CDR3 region has the DNA TGTGCCAGCAGTCAGGACTTGAAAAGCACAGATACGCAGTATTTT. Translation: CASSQDLKSTDTQYF.

The gene calls are TRBV5-1 and TRBJ1-5, with no clear D. With 4 bases removed from V and 4 bases from J, the gap between germline ends came to 9 bases. The germline V gene encodes CDR1 SGHRS and CDR2 YFSETQ. This CDR3 has 13 amino acids. CDR3 sequence (DNA): TGCGCCAGCAGCACCGACGGGAATCAGCCCCAGCATTTT. Its protein is CASSTDGNQPQHF.

The V call is TRBV9, the J call TRBJ2-7; 7 nucleotides line up with TRBD2. The V segment lost 0 bases and the J segment 2 bases; nucleotides outside the gene matches: 11. The CDR3 is 17 amino acids. The germline CDR1 and CDR2 sequences are SGDLS and YYNGEE. The CDR3 protein is CASSVGLLASGTYEQYF. In nucleotides, the CDR3 is TGTGCCAGCAGCGTAGGCCTCTTAGCGAGCGGGACCTACGAGCAGTACTTC.